This note documents a single T cell receptor (beta chain) sequence. Its antigen is currently unknown. The data were obtained in a study of OX40 agonist ivuxolimab in advanced cancers. Across the study: The diagnoses of dose-escalation patients were hepatocellular carcinoma, melanoma, renal cell or head and neck cancer.

Excluded were patients having autoimmune disease history or systemic immunosuppression. Study-level results: CD8+ T cells showed, on average, more clonal expansion than CD4+ cells.

V lost 2 bases to trimming and J lost 3 bases; unmatched junction nucleotides: 6. The CDR3 totals 16 residues. Germline values: CDR1 SGHTA, CDR2 FQGTGA. The table came from immunoSEQ multiplex PCR; TCRdb's copy has only in-frame clones and leaves some out. Found here are about 110,000 clones, around 93% of them singletons; the top ten hold roughly 0.66%. Specimen: CD4+ or CD8+ T cells sorted from blood, collected in a trial of the OX40 agonist ivuxolimab. The rearrangement links TRBV7-3 to TRBJ1-3; 8 nucleotides agree with TRBD1. The receptor was isolated from an adult with an advanced solid tumor such as melanoma, head and neck, liver or kidney cancer. The CDR3 nucleotides are TGTGCCAGCAGCTTAGCGCAGGGGGCGCGTGGAAACACCATATATTTT. It yields the protein CASSLAQGARGNTIYF. Filled out from reference TRBV7-3 and TRBJ1-3, the complete variable domain reads GAGVSQTPSNKVTEKGKYVELRCDPISGHTALYWYRQSLGQGPEFLIYFQGTGAADDSGLPNDRFFAVRPEGSVSTLKIQRTERGDSAVYLCASSLAQGARGNTIYFGEGSWLTVV.